This T cell receptor (beta chain) was sequenced during a study of radiation and T cells in renal cell carcinoma. Study-level points and caveats: In blood, top tumor clones expanded by 2 weeks, shrinking by 4.

In the case of this clone: Its specificity is not known.

This table comes from immunoSEQ multiplex PCR, and its TCRdb copy is limited to in-frame clones, with some not included. The data contain about 130,000 clones, roughly 90% of them singletons. Time point: baseline pretreatment blood. The treatment denotes: 15 Gy SBRT to primary tumor, nephrectomy 4 weeks later. This CDR3 has 17 amino acids. CDR1 and CDR2 from the germline V gene are SGHKS and YYEKEE (reference sequence). With 7 bases removed from V and 1 base from J, the gap between germline ends came to 21 bases. The chain uses TRBV5-5 and TRBJ2-4; maybe TRBD1 (6 bases). The sequence came from a woman in her forties or fifties with renal cell carcinoma. Sequenced material: blood, taken from a patient whose treatment included radiotherapy and nephrectomy. CDR3 loop: CASAELPGARAKNIQYF. CDR3 nucleotide sequence: TGTGCCAGCGCGGAACTGCCAGGGGCCAGGGCCAAAAACATTCAGTACTTC. Variable domain in full (rest from reference TRBV5-5 and TRBJ2-4): DAGVTQSPTHLIKTRGQQVTLRCSPISGHKSVSWYQQVLGQGPQFIFQYYEKEERGRGNFPDRFSARQFPNYSSELNVNALLLGDSALYLCASAELPGARAKNIQYFGAGTRLSVL.